The 8 T cell receptor beta chains below were found in one sample sequenced in a study of T cell responses to AZD1222 COVID-19 vaccine. Assay: immunoSEQ multiplex PCR; the TCRdb copy retains only in-frame clones and omits some. The sample holds 95,000 to 110,000 clones, 75% to 95% seen once. The material sequenced was peripheral blood, taken 28 days after the second AZD1222 dose. Source of these receptors: an adult who received the AZD1222 COVID-19 vaccine.

This chain joins TRBV19 and TRBJ1-2, with 9 bases identical to TRBD1. The CDR3 spans 14 residues. CDR1 LNHDA and CDR2 SQIVND come from the germline V gene (reference sequence). V was clipped by 5 bases and J by 0 bases; unmatched bases: 1. The CDR3 sequence is CASSRTGANYGYTF. CDR3 nucleotides: TGTGCCAGTAGTCGGACAGGGGCTAACTATGGCTACACCTTC.

The rearrangement joins TRBV3-1 (or the pseudogene TRBV3-2) to TRBJ2-7, with TRBD2 identical over 8 bases. The germline CDR1 and CDR2 sequences are LGHDT and YNNKEL (reference sequence). The CDR3 has 14 residues. The junction had 7 bases not matched to a gene; V was cut back by 5 bases and J by 4 bases. The CDR3 region is CASSKTSAGYEQYF. The CDR3 DNA reads TGTGCCAGCAGCAAGACTAGCGCGGGATACGAGCAGTACTTC.

This clone was seen once. The rearrangement links TRBV5-1 to TRBJ1-4; the match to TRBD1 covers 7 bases. The CDR3 runs 14 residues. Germline loops: CDR1 SGHRS, CDR2 YFSETQ. J was trimmed by 6 bases and V by 2 bases; bases with no gene match: 4. The CDR3 here is CASSLQGSDEKLFF. The CDR3 DNA sequence: TGCGCCAGCAGCTTACAGGGGTCGGATGAAAAACTGTTTTTT.

The rearrangement uses TRBV11-1 and TRBJ2-1; D may be TRBD1 or TRBD2 (5 bases each). In germline, CDR1 is SGHAT, CDR2 FQDESV (reference sequence). There are 14 residues in the CDR3. The ends were cut back, 0 bases at V and 8 bases at J, with 11 bases in the middle. The CDR3 region is CASSLAEGDHEQFF. Here the CDR3 DNA reads TGTGCCAGCAGCTTAGCTGAAGGGGACCATGAGCAGTTCTTC.

Worth noting for this clone: Other nucleotide sequences in the sample specify the same CDR3. The genes are TRBV3-1 (or the pseudogene TRBV3-2) and TRBJ2-3; D is uncertain. This CDR3 region has 14 residues. CDR1 is LGHDT, CDR2 YNNKEL, per germline (reference sequence). Trimming removed 4 bases from V and 0 bases from J, with 8 bases in between. The CDR3 reads CASSPTSSTDTQYF. For the CDR3, the DNA is TGTGCCAGCAGCCCGACAAGTAGCACAGATACGCAGTATTTT.

The chain employs TRBV7-9 and TRBJ2-2; D is uncertain. The CDR3 spans 11 residues. Trimming removed 2 bases from V and 5 bases from J, with 0 bases in between. In germline, CDR1 is SEHNR, CDR2 FQNEAQ (reference sequence). The CDR3 DNA reads as TGTGCCAGCAGCTTAACCGGGGAGCTGTTTTTT. It yields the protein CASSLTGELFF.

The CDR3 nucleotides are TGCGCCAGCAGCTTAACGGGAGCGAACTACAATGAGCAGTTCTTC. Its translation: CASSLTGANYNEQFF. The V call is TRBV5-1, the J call TRBJ2-1; tentative D call: TRBD2 (6 bases). This CDR3 is built from 15 residues. The V and J ends lost 2 bases and 3 bases respectively, with 12 bases between them. The germline V gene has CDR1 SGHRS and CDR2 YFSETQ.

The chain is built from TRBV4-3 and TRBJ2-1; D is perhaps TRBD2 (6 bases). CDR1 is LGHNA, CDR2 YSLEER, per germline. Trimming removed 0 bases from V and 9 bases from J, with 18 bases in between. The CDR3 spans 16 residues. In nucleotides, the CDR3 is TGCGCCAGCAGCCAAGATCCAGCGGGCCCTCGTCGTGAGCAGTTCTTC. Its protein is CASSQDPAGPRREQFF.